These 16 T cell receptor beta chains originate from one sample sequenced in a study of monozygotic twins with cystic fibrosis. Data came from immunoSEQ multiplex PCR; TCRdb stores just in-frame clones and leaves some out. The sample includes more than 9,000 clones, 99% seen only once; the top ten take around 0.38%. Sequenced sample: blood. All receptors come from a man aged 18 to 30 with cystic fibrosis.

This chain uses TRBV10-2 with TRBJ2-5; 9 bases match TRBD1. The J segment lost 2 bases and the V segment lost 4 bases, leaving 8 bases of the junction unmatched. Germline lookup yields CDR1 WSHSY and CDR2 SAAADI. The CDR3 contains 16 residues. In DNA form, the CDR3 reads TGCGCCAGCAGTGCGCCACCCGACAGGGGGCAAGAGACCCAGTACTTC. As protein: CASSAPPDRGQETQYF.

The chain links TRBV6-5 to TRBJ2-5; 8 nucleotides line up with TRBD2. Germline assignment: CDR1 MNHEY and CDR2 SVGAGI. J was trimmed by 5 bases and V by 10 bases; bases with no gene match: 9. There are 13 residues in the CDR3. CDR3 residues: CAIQRGRAETQYF. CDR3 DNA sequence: TGTGCCATCCAGCGGGGGAGAGCGGAGACCCAGTACTTC.

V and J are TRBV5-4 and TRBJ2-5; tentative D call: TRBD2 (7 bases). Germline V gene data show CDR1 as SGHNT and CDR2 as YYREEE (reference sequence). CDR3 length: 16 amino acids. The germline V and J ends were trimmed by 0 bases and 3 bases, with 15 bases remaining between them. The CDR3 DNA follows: TGTGCCAGCAGCTTGGGAGGGAGGGCAGGGGAAGAGACCCAGTACTTC. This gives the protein CASSLGGRAGEETQYF.

The CDR3 spells CASSLVVGGASSLQFF. DNA for the CDR3: TGTGCCAGCAGCTTAGTTGTGGGTGGGGCTAGCAGTTTGCAGTTCTTC. V is TRBV7-8 and J is TRBJ2-1, with D perhaps matching TRBD1 or TRBD2 (5 bases each). The CDR3 has 16 amino acids. Trimming removed 1 base at V and 12 bases at J, with 22 bases between. The germline V gene has CDR1 SGHVS and CDR2 FQNEAQ.

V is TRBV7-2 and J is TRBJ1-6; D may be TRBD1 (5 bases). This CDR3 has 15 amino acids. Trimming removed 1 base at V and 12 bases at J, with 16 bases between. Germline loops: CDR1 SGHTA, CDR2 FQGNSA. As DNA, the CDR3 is TGTGCCAGCAGCTTAGGAGGGGTCCCGGGGAAACCCCTCCACTTT. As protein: CASSLGGVPGKPLHF.

CDR3 protein: CASSFKLGGENIQYF. CDR3 DNA: TGCGCCAGCAGCTTCAAGTTGGGCGGCGAAAACATTCAGTACTTC. The chain combines TRBV5-1 with TRBJ2-4; D unresolved. This CDR3 has 15 amino acids. V was cut by 2 bases and J by 5 bases, with 14 bases left in between. Germline-derived CDR1 and CDR2 are SGHRS and YFSETQ.

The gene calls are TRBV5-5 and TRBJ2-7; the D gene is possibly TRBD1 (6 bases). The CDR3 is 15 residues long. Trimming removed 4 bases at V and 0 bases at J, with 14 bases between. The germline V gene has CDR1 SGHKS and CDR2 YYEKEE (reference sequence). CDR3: CASSPGQLSSYEQYF. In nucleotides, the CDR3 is TGTGCCAGCAGCCCAGGACAGCTGAGCTCCTACGAGCAGTACTTC. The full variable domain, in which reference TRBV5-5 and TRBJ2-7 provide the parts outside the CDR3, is DAGVTQSPTHLIKTRGQQVTLRCSPISGHKSVSWYQQVLGQGPQFIFQYYEKEERGRGNFPDRFSARQFPNYSSELNVNALLLGDSALYLCASSPGQLSSYEQYFGPGTRLTVT.

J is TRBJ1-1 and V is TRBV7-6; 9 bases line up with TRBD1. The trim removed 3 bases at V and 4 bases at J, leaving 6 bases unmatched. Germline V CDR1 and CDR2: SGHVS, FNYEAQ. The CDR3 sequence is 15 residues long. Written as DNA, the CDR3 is TGTGCCAGCAGCTTGGGACAGGGCGAGCGCACTGAAGCTTTCTTT. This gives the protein CASSLGQGERTEAFF. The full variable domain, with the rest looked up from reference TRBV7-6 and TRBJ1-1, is GAGVSQSPRYKVTKRGQDVALRCDPISGHVSLYWYRQALGQGPEFLTYFNYEAQQDKSGLPNDRFSAERPEGSISTLTIQRTEQRDSAMYRCASSLGQGERTEAFFGQGTRLTVV.

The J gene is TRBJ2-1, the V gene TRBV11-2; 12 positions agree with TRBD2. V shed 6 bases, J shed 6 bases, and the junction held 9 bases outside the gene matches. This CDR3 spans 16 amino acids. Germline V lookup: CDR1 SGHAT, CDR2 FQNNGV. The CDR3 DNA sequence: TGTGCCAGCAGGCCACCGGGACTAGCGGGTCTCAATGAGCAGTTCTTC. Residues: CASRPPGLAGLNEQFF. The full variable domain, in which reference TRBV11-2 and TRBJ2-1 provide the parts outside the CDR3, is EAGVAQSPRYKIIEKRQSVAFWCNPISGHATLYWYQQILGQGPKLLIQFQNNGVVDDSQLPKDRFSAERLKGVDSTLKIQPAKLEDSAVYLCASRPPGLAGLNEQFFGPGTRLTVL.

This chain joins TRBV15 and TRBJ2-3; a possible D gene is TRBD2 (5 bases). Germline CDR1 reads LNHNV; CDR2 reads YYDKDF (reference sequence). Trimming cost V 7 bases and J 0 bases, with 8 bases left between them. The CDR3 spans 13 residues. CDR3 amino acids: CATTGKSTDTQYF. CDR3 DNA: TGTGCCACCACCGGGAAAAGCACAGATACGCAGTATTTT.

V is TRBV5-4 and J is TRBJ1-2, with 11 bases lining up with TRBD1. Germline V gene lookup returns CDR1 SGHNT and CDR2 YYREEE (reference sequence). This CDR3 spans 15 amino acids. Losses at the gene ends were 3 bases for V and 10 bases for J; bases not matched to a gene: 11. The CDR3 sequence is CASSSGQGARDAYTF. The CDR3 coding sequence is TGTGCCAGCAGCTCCGGACAGGGGGCGCGGGATGCCTACACCTTC.

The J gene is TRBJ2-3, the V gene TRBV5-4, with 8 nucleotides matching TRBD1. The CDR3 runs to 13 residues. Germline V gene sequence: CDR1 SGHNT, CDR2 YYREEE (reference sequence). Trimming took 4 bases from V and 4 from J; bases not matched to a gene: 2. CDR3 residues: CASSPTGADTQYF. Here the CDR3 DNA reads TGTGCCAGCAGCCCGACAGGGGCAGATACGCAGTATTTT.

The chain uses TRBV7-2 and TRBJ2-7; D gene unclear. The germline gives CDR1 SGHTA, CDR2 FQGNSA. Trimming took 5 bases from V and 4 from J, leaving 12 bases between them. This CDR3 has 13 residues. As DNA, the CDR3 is TGTGCCAGCAGCGAAATTCCCCGATACGAGCAGTACTTC. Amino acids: CASSEIPRYEQYF.

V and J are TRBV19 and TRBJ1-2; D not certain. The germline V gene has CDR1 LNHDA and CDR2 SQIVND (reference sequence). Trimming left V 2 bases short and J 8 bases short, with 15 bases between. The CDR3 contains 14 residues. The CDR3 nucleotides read TGTGCCAGTAGTATACCCTACCACGACGAAGGCTACACCTTC. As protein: CASSIPYHDEGYTF.

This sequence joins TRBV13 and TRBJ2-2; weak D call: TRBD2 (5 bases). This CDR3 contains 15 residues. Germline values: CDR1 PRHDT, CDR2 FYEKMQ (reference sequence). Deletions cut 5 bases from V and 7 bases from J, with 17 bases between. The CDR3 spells CASSQNKDWGGELFF. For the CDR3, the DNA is TGTGCCAGCAGCCAGAATAAGGACTGGGGCGGGGAGCTGTTTTTT.

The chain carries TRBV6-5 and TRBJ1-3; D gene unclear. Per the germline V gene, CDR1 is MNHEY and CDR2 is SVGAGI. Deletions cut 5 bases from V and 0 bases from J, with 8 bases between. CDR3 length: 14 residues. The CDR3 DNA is TGTGCCAGCAGTCGAAGTATCTCTGGAAACACCATATATTTT. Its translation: CASSRSISGNTIYF.